One and the same sample provided the 29 T cell receptor beta chains below, sequenced in a study of T cells in localized non-small cell lung cancer (dated by TCRdb to about 2020). Library preparation was by the immunoSEQ multiplex PCR assay. TCRdb carries this immuneACCESS record with in-frame sequences only. Its versions omit some clonotypes, under half of them owing to an unresolved V gene in the studies checked, with the rest unexplained. This sample is represented by 7,500 to 10,000 clones; about nine tenths of them were singletons. The ten biggest clones cover about 17% of the sample. The material was peripheral blood, obtained before any cancer treatment. These receptor sequences come from a male donor older than 55 with stage III squamous cell lung carcinoma.

This sequence joins TRBV5-6 and TRBJ2-4, with no clear D. Germline loops: CDR1 SGHDT, CDR2 YYEEEE. The CDR3 totals 14 residues. Between the trimmed V and J ends, which lost 2 bases and 1 base, there was a span of 7 bases. The CDR3 DNA follows: TGTGCCAGCAGCTTCCCCGGGGCCAAAAACATTCAGTACTTC. This codes for CASSFPGAKNIQYF.

This clone was seen just once. The chain recombines TRBV6-1 with TRBJ2-7; D gene unclear. Looked up from germline, CDR1 is MNHNS and CDR2 is SASEGT. This CDR3 contains 12 residues. V was pared by 1 base and J by 9 bases, with 10 bases between. The DNA for the CDR3 is TGTGCCAGCAGTGAAGGTGGGGTATCGCAGTACTTC. Its translation is CASSEGGVSQYF.

The rearrangement links TRBV19 to TRBJ1-1, with 7 nucleotides matching TRBD1. With V trimmed by 1 base and J by 6 bases, 2 bases remained unmatched. From germline, CDR1 is LNHDA and CDR2 SQIVND (reference sequence). CDR3 length: 13 residues. The CDR3 sequence is CASSIVGGAEAFF. Here the CDR3 DNA reads TGTGCCAGTAGTATAGTAGGGGGCGCTGAAGCTTTCTTT.

V gene TRBV9 combines with J gene TRBJ2-3, with unresolved D. In germline, CDR1 is SGDLS, CDR2 YYNGEE. The ends were cut back, 4 bases at V and 4 bases at J, with 10 bases in the middle. The CDR3 has 13 amino acids. CDR3 protein: CASSTLVADTQYF. The CDR3 DNA reads as TGTGCCAGCAGCACGCTGGTAGCAGATACGCAGTATTTT.

This chain joins TRBV30 and TRBJ1-6, with D unclear. V was trimmed by 0 bases and J by 7 bases, leaving 7 bases between them. This CDR3 region has 13 residues. CDR1 and CDR2 (germline): GTSNPN, SVGIG (reference sequence). For the CDR3, the DNA is TGTGCCTGGAGTGTACCGGGGAATTCACCCCTCCACTTT. This sequence encodes CAWSVPGNSPLHF.

This chain joins TRBV19 and TRBJ1-5; a weak D match, TRBD1 (6 bases). The V gene's germline CDR1 is LNHDA and CDR2 SQIVND (reference sequence). The V end lost 0 bases, the J end lost 9 bases, and 18 bases lay between the germline ends. The CDR3 is made up of 16 amino acids. CDR3 sequence (DNA): TGTGCCAGTAGTATAGAATTCAGGGGAAGGTCAGGGCCCCAGCATTTT. Protein: CASSIEFRGRSGPQHF.

This rearrangement joins TRBV7-6 to TRBJ2-3; 16 bases agree with TRBD2. Per germline, CDR1 SGHVS and CDR2 FNYEAQ. J gave up 3 bases and V 4 bases, and 7 bases lay outside the gene matches. CDR3 length equals 18 residues. CDR3 in DNA: TGTGCCAGCAGCTCGGGACTAGCGGGGGGGCAAAAAACAGATACGCAGTATTTT. Its protein is CASSSGLAGGQKTDTQYF.

For the CDR3, the DNA is TGTGCCATCAGTGAGCGGGGCCCTATCCCGGGGGAGCTGTTTTTT. As protein: CAISERGPIPGELFF. The chain links TRBV10-3 to TRBJ2-2; D tentatively reads TRBD1 or TRBD2 (5 bases each). The CDR3 is 15 residues long. Trimming removed 2 bases from V and 8 bases from J, with 15 bases in between. Germline V CDR1 and CDR2: ENHRY, SYGVKD.

The chain recombines TRBV5-4 with TRBJ1-6, with TRBD1 matching 7 bases. The CDR3 is 16 residues long. The germline V gene has CDR1 SGHNT and CDR2 YYREEE (reference sequence). With 4 bases clipped from V and 4 bases from J, the junction kept 8 bases outside the gene matches. The CDR3 DNA follows: TGTGCCAGCAGCACGACAGGGATCTTTTATAATTCACCCCTCCACTTT. It is translated as CASSTTGIFYNSPLHF. The whole variable domain, remainder taken from reference TRBV5-4 and TRBJ1-6, is ETGVTQSPTHLIKTRGQQVTLRCSSQSGHNTVSWYQQALGQGPQFIFQYYREEENGRGNFPPRFSGLQFPNYSSELNVNALELDDSALYLCASSTTGIFYNSPLHFGNGTRLTVT.

For the CDR3, the DNA is TGTGCCTGGAGGAGGGCTAGGGGGCCGGGATACTACGAGCAGTACTTC. Protein: CAWRRARGPGYYEQYF. The chain links TRBV30 to TRBJ2-7; 7 nucleotides line up with TRBD1. This CDR3 region has 16 residues. Germline values: CDR1 GTSNPN, CDR2 SVGIG (reference sequence). Trimming took 3 bases from V and 3 from J; bases not matched to a gene: 14. Combining the CDR3 with reference TRBV30 and TRBJ2-7 gives the whole variable domain SQTIHQWPATLVQPVGSPLSLECTVEGTSNPNLYWYRQAAGRGLQLLFYSVGIGQISSEVPQNLSASRPQDRQFILSSKKLLLSDSGFYLCAWRRARGPGYYEQYFGPGTRLTVT.

This chain uses TRBV28 with TRBJ1-6, with no clear D. The CDR3 covers 15 residues. V was shortened by 2 bases and J by 8 bases, with 13 bases between the two germline ends. Germline CDR1 reads MDHEN; CDR2 reads SYDVKM. CDR3 residues: CASSLGRGNHSPLHF. The CDR3 DNA is TGTGCCAGCAGTTTAGGAAGAGGGAATCATTCACCCCTCCACTTT.

The chain joins TRBV5-1 to TRBJ1-4; 7 nucleotides agree with TRBD1. CDR1 is SGHRS, CDR2 YFSETQ, per germline. Trimming at V came to 4 bases and at J to 8 bases, leaving 14 bases not matched to a gene. CDR3 length: 16 amino acids. CDR3 coding DNA: TGCGCCAGCAGCGAACAGACTGGGGGACAGTCAGAAAAACTGTTTTTT. Protein product: CASSEQTGGQSEKLFF.

The chain is built from TRBV27 and TRBJ2-6, with TRBD2 identical over 7 bases. This CDR3 is 17 amino acids long. Germline lookup yields CDR1 MNHEY and CDR2 SMNVEV (reference sequence). Losses at the gene ends were 5 bases for V and 4 bases for J; bases not matched to a gene: 11. CDR3 nucleotides: TGTGCCAGCAGTACTCTGGGAGGGAGAGGCGGGGCCAACGTCCTGACTTTC. Translating gives CASSTLGGRGGANVLTF.

This sequence joins TRBV5-4 and TRBJ2-2; 8 positions match TRBD1. Germline trimming cut 0 bases from V and 7 bases from J; bases unmatched to any gene: 5. The CDR3 is made up of 15 amino acids. Germline loops: CDR1 SGHNT, CDR2 YYREEE (reference sequence). The DNA for the CDR3 is TGTGCCAGCAGCTTGGGCCAGGGGGCTGACGGGGAGCTGTTTTTT. It is translated as CASSLGQGADGELFF.

The chain is built from TRBV9 and TRBJ2-2; 9 nucleotides line up with TRBD2. CDR3 size: 16 residues. Per the germline V gene, CDR1 is SGDLS and CDR2 is YYNGEE. Trimming removed 0 bases from V and 5 bases from J; junction bases left unmatched: 5. The CDR3 region has the DNA TGTGCCAGCAGCGTAGAGGTAGCGGGGGCGACCGGGGAGCTGTTTTTT. Translated: CASSVEVAGATGELFF. Full variable domain (remainder filled in from reference TRBV9 and TRBJ2-2): DSGVTQTPKHLITATGQRVTLRCSPRSGDLSVYWYQQSLDQGLQFLIQYYNGEERAKGNILERFSAQQFPDLHSELNLSSLELGDSALYFCASSVEVAGATGELFFGEGSRLTVL.

The chain links TRBV27 to TRBJ1-3, with TRBD1 matching 7 bases. Germline loops: CDR1 MNHEY, CDR2 SMNVEV (reference sequence). The CDR3 has 14 residues. V was pared by 6 bases and J by 1 base, with 3 bases of the junction left unmatched. CDR3 in amino acids: CASRTGASGNTIYF. In nucleotides, the CDR3 is TGTGCCAGCAGAACAGGGGCGTCTGGAAACACCATATATTTT.

The CDR3 here is CASSGTGLMGNIQYF. CDR3 in DNA: TGCGCCAGCAGCGGAACAGGGTTAATGGGGAACATTCAGTACTTC. The V gene is TRBV5-1, the J gene TRBJ2-4; D is perhaps TRBD1 (6 bases). V was pared by 4 bases and J by 7 bases, with 18 bases between. Germline assignment: CDR1 SGHRS and CDR2 YFSETQ. The CDR3 totals 15 residues.

The rearrangement uses TRBV15 and TRBJ1-5, with 10 bases identical to TRBD1. CDR1 LNHNV and CDR2 YYDKDF come from the germline V gene (reference sequence). CDR3 length equals 16 residues. V was clipped by 6 bases and J by 0 bases; unmatched bases: 5. As DNA, the CDR3 is TGTGCCACCAGGTCGACAGGGGGCTTTAGCAATCAGCCCCAGCATTTT. Its protein product is CATRSTGGFSNQPQHF.

The J gene is TRBJ2-1, the V gene TRBV6-5, with D unclear. This CDR3 comprises 13 residues. Germline CDR1 reads MNHEY; CDR2 reads SVGAGI. The V end was cut by 8 bases, the J end by 5 bases, with 13 bases between. The CDR3 DNA sequence: TGTGCCAGCGGGCGTCAGAGCGACAATGAGCAGTTCTTC. Encoded protein: CASGRQSDNEQFF.

The chain is built from TRBV19 and TRBJ1-5; 9 bases align to TRBD1. CDR3 size: 15 residues. J gave up 11 bases and V 0 bases, and 8 bases lay outside the gene matches. CDR1 is LNHDA, CDR2 SQIVND, per germline (reference sequence). The CDR3 sequence: CASSIDGGQGQSQHF. CDR3 nucleotide sequence: TGTGCCAGTAGTATAGATGGGGGACAGGGCCAGTCCCAGCATTTT.

The chain links TRBV28 to TRBJ2-7; TRBD1 is a possible D gene (5 bases). Germline V gene lookup returns CDR1 MDHEN and CDR2 SYDVKM. This CDR3 contains 13 residues. Trimming removed 2 bases at V and 2 bases at J, with 7 bases between. The DNA of the CDR3 is TGTGCCAGCAGTTTACCGACAGCCTACGAGCAGTACTTC. Translated: CASSLPTAYEQYF.

The chain joins TRBV18 to TRBJ2-2; D could derive from TRBD1 or TRBD2 (5 bases each). V dropped 2 bases and J dropped 13 bases, with 11 bases sitting between them. Germline CDR1 KGHSH, CDR2 LQKENI. CDR3 length: 12 amino acids. In nucleotides, the CDR3 is TGTGCCAGCTCACCAATGGGGGAGAGGCTGTTTTTT. Translating gives CASSPMGERLFF.

The chain is built from TRBV6-1 and TRBJ1-5; 10 bases are a match to TRBD1. CDR1 MNHNS and CDR2 SASEGT come from the germline V gene. The CDR3 has 15 residues. With V trimmed by 7 bases and J by 7 bases, 10 bases remained unmatched. As DNA, the CDR3 is TGTGCCAGCATCTCCGGGACAGGGGTAGGGCAGCCCCAGCATTTT. It encodes CASISGTGVGQPQHF.

This chain uses TRBV11-3 with TRBJ1-6; D gene ambiguous. The CDR3 extends over 13 amino acids. From germline, CDR1 is SGHNT and CDR2 YENEEA. Trimming shortened V by 4 bases and J by 9 bases, and 10 bases separated the two germline ends. The CDR3 nucleotides are TGTGCCAGCAGCTCGGTACCCTCTTCACCCCTCCACTTT. This codes for CASSSVPSSPLHF. The variable domain in full, completed from reference TRBV11-3 and TRBJ1-6, reads EAGVVQSPRYKIIEKKQPVAFWCNPISGHNTLYWYLQNLGQGPELLIRYENEEAVDDSQLPKDRFSAERLKGVDSTLKIQPAELGDSAVYLCASSSVPSSPLHFGNGTRLTVT.

The chain recombines TRBV27 with TRBJ1-1; weak D call: TRBD1 (6 bases). Per germline, CDR1 MNHEY and CDR2 SMNVEV (reference sequence). The CDR3 sequence is 12 residues long. The V gene lost 5 bases and the J gene lost 10 bases, with 14 bases spanning the gap. DNA for the CDR3: TGTGCCAGCAGTCCCCCAGGGGTCATAGCTTTCTTT. As protein: CASSPPGVIAFF.

CDR3 in amino acids: CASKPTATNEKLFF. In DNA form, the CDR3 reads TGTGCCAGCAAACCCACCGCAACTAATGAAAAACTGTTTTTT. The V and J genes are TRBV2 and TRBJ1-4; D is unclear. The CDR3 has 14 amino acids. Looked up from germline, CDR1 is SNHLY and CDR2 is FYNNEI. Trimming shortened V by 7 bases and J by 0 bases, and 9 bases separated the two germline ends.

The rearrangement uses TRBV7-6 and TRBJ2-1; D unclear. V was trimmed by 5 bases and J by 0 bases, leaving 14 bases between them. The CDR3 loop spans 16 amino acids. Germline V gene sequence: CDR1 SGHVS, CDR2 FNYEAQ. The CDR3, as DNA: TGTGCCAGCAGCCCCACTGCGGAAAACTCCTACAATGAGCAGTTCTTC. It translates to CASSPTAENSYNEQFF.

The J gene is TRBJ2-2, the V gene TRBV11-3; D possibly uses TRBD1 or TRBD2 (5 bases each). In germline, CDR1 is SGHNT, CDR2 YENEEA. The CDR3 has 16 residues. The germline V and J ends were trimmed by 5 bases and 1 base, with 14 bases remaining between them. The CDR3 bases are TGTGCCAGCAGCGTAACAGGAGGACTGAACACCGGGGAGCTGTTTTTT. It yields the protein CASSVTGGLNTGELFF.

The V call is TRBV10-3, the J call TRBJ2-1, with D perhaps matching TRBD1 (6 bases). The CDR3 contains 15 residues. Germline loops: CDR1 ENHRY, CDR2 SYGVKD. The V gene lost 4 bases and the J gene lost 3 bases, with 13 bases spanning the gap. In nucleotides, the CDR3 is TGTGCCATCAGTGTACAGGACAGTGACTACAATGAGCAGTTCTTC. Translated: CAISVQDSDYNEQFF.